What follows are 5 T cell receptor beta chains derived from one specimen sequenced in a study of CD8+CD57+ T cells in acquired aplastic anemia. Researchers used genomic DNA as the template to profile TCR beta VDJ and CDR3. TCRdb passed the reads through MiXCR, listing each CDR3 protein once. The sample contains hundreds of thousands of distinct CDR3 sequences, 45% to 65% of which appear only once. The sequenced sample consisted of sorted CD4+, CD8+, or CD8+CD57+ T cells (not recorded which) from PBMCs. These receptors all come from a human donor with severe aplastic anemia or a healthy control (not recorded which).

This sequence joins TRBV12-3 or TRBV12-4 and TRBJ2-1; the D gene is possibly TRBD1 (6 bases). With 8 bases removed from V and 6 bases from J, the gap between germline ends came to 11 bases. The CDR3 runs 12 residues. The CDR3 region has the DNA TGTGCCAGCGGGGGCCCCCTCAATGAGCAGTTCTTC. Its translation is CASGGPLNEQFF.

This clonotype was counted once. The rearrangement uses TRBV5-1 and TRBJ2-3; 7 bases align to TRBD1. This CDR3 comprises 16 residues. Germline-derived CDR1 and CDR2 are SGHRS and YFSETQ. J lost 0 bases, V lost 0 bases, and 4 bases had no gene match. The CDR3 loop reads CASSLEGGHSTDTQYF. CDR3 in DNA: TGCGCCAGCAGCTTGGAAGGGGGCCATAGCACAGATACGCAGTATTTT.

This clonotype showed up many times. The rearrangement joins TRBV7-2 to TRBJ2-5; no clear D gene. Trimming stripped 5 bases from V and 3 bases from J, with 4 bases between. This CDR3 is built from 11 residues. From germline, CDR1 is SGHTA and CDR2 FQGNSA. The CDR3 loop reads CASSREETQYF. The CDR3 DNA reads TGTGCCAGCAGCAGGGAAGAGACCCAGTACTTC.

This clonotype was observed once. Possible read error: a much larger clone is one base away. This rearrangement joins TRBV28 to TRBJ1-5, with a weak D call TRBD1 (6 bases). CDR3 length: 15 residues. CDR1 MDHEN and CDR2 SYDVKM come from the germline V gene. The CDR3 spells CASSHQGRGNPPQHF. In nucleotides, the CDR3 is TGTGCCAGCAGTCACCAGGGGCGTGGCAATCCGCCCCAGCATTTT.

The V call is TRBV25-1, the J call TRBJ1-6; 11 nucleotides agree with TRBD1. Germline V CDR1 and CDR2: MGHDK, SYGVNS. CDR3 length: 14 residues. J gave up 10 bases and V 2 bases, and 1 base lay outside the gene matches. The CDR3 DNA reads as TGTGCCAGCAGTGAAGGGACAGGGGGATCACCCCTCCACTTT. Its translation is CASSEGTGGSPLHF. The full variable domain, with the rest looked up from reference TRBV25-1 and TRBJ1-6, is EADIYQTPRYLVIGTGKKITLECSQTMGHDKMYWYQQDPGMELHLIHYSYGVNSTEKGDLSSESTVSRIRTEHFPLTLESARPSHTSQYLCASSEGTGGSPLHFGNGTRLTVT.